The next 3 T cell receptor beta chains were all read from a single sample in a study of blood T cell repertoires in COVID-19. Using immunoSEQ multiplex PCR, the repertoire was profiled, and TCRdb retains in-frame clones only, with some absent. The data contain under 400,000 clones, around 87% of them singletons. The sequenced sample consisted of PBMCs or T cells enriched from blood (not recorded which). The source of these receptors is a man aged 40-55 years in a cohort exposed to, infected with or recovered from COVID-19 (not recorded which).

The chain links TRBV7-9 to TRBJ1-2; tentatively, D is TRBD1 (6 bases). This CDR3 has 16 amino acids. Trimming removed 5 bases at V and 7 bases at J, with 23 bases between. CDR1 and CDR2 (germline): SEHNR, FQNEAQ (reference sequence). CDR3 in amino acids: CASSSQPRAGVSGYTF. DNA for the CDR3: TGTGCCAGCAGCAGCCAGCCCCGGGCAGGGGTAAGTGGCTACACCTTC.

The chain is built from TRBV6-2 or TRBV6-3 and TRBJ2-7; weak D call: TRBD2 (6 bases). CDR3 length: 16 amino acids. Trimming took off 6 bases at V and 4 bases at J, with 22 bases between the two ends. Germline CDR1 and CDR2: MNHEY and SVGEGT. The CDR3 loop reads CASSTSRGSADYEQYF. DNA of the CDR3: TGTGCCAGCAGCACCTCTCGGGGGTCGGCAGATTACGAGCAGTACTTC.

This clone was seen a few times. The rearrangement links TRBV5-8 to TRBJ2-1, with D possibly matching TRBD1 (6 bases). There are 14 residues in the CDR3. Trimming stripped 0 bases from V and 12 bases from J, with 16 bases between. Germline assignment: CDR1 SGHTS and CDR2 YDEGEE. The CDR3 loop reads CASSLGTAGQGQFF. In nucleotides, the CDR3 is TGTGCCAGCAGCTTGGGGACAGCAGGGCAGGGGCAGTTCTTC.